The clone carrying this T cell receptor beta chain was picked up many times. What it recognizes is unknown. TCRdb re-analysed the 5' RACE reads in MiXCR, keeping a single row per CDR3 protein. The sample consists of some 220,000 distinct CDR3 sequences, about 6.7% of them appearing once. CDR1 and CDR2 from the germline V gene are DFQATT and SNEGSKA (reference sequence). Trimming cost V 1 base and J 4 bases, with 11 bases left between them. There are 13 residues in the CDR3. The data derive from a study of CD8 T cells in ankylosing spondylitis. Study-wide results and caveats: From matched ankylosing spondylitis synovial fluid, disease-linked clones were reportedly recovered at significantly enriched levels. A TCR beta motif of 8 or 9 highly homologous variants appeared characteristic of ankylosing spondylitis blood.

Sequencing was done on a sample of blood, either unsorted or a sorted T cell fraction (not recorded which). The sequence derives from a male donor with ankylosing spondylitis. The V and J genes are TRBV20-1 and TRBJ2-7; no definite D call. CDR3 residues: CSARGLSRYEQYF. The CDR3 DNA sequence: TGCAGTGCTAGAGGTCTGAGTCGGTACGAGCAGTACTTC.